The present T cell receptor beta chain was sequenced within a study of regulatory T cells in long-lasting Graves disease. Overall study findings and caveats: There was favoring of TRBV28, TRBJ1-2 and TRBJ2-5 in persistent disease. Persistent Graves' patients showed less TCR diversity than newly diagnosed patients showed.

The CDR3 spans 14 residues. The V and J ends lost 7 bases and 4 bases, in that order; junction bases with no gene match: 6. Described time point: newly diagnosed GD, antithyroid drugs for less than 3 months. RNA isolated from PBMCs was used to make the TCR library. Building of the TCR beta libraries involved iRepertoire HTBI primers and Arm-PCR of CDR3 regions. TCRdb used MiXCR to reprocess the multiplex PCR reads, holding one entry per CDR3 protein. The repertoire holds approximately 490,000 distinct CDR3 sequences, with roughly 16% as singletons. In regard to this clonotype: Its antigen is not identified.

This same sample was also part of a study on T cells in Graves' hyperthyroidism and ophthalmopathy. From that paper: Absent ophthalmopathy progression within 18 months defined stable Graves' hyperthyroidism. TCR CDR3 underwent first-round RT-PCR with the HTBI primer set.

The genes are TRBV12-3 or TRBV12-4 and TRBJ2-7; 11 bases line up with TRBD2. Specimen: peripheral blood mononuclear cells (PBMCs), collected at new diagnosis, from a patient treated with antithyroid drugs. The source of this sequence is a middle-aged man with Graves disease. The CDR3 loop is CASTGRTSGYEQYF. The CDR3 bases are TGTGCCAGCACTGGCAGGACTAGCGGGTACGAGCAGTACTTC.